Below, one T cell receptor beta chain is given with its context. The data are from a study of blood T cell repertoires in COVID-19. At the level of the study: COVID-19 samples, acute and convalescent, were from the United States, Italy and Spain. Sources were T cells, B-cell-depleted T cells, or PBMCs; the material itself was cDNA or gDNA.

Authors' processing steps: Estimation of nucleated cell counts relied on the amplification of reference gene primers. TCRdb's copy holds only in-frame clones and misses some; the assay was immunoSEQ multiplex PCR. The V and J calls and clone size were taken over from that table, and D and trimming were inferred from the DNA. The data show about 100,000 clones, over 80% seen once. Germline V lookup: CDR1 SGHRS, CDR2 YFSETQ. V shed 7 bases, J shed 5 bases, and the junction held 21 bases outside the gene matches. This CDR3 has 19 amino acids. The TCR sequence derives from a human donor with active COVID-19. The donor label of this sample is uncertain. The V and J genes are TRBV5-1 and TRBJ1-5, with 10 bases that match TRBD1. The sequenced material came from peripheral blood. This CDR3 is CASGTRIGQGESGDQPQHF. The CDR3 DNA sequence: TGCGCCAGCGGAACTCGAATTGGACAGGGGGAAAGTGGGGATCAGCCCCAGCATTTT.